This is a list of T cell receptor beta chains from one sample in a study of identical twins. One entry per CDR3 protein results from TCRdb running MiXCR on the 5' RACE reads. The data show under 300,000 distinct CDR3 sequences, approximately 11% seen once. The same sample was also studied in work on yellow fever vaccine responses in identical twins.

Sequencing input: memory (CD45RO+) T cells sorted from blood. These TCRs come from a woman aged 18-29 years in good health. The CDR3 runs from the conserved cysteine through the conserved F or W. The order of the fields is V gene, CDR3 protein.

V gene: TRBV18; CDR3 protein: CASSPPGTRGTGELFF
V gene: TRBV6-5; CDR3 protein: CASSYSSWLHEQFF
V gene: TRBV19; CDR3 protein: CASSMGLAGDYEQFF
V gene: TRBV12-3/TRBV12-4; CDR3 protein: CASSLTAGELFF
V gene: TRBV7-9; CDR3 protein: CASSVSGRLDTQYF
V gene: TRBV2; CDR3 protein: CASSDIPPPAANEQFF
V gene: TRBV20-1; CDR3 protein: CSAQNNRASTNEQFF
V gene: TRBV6-5; CDR3 protein: CASSRTPTVTGELFF
V gene: TRBV15; CDR3 protein: CATSRDLSAGGHVFNEQFF
V gene: TRBV6-2/TRBV6-3; CDR3 protein: CARSLARTVAEKLFF
V gene: TRBV7-9; CDR3 protein: CASSRRDGNEKLFF
V gene: TRBV9; CDR3 protein: CASSKLIRSSGGKDNEQFF
V gene: TRBV20-1; CDR3 protein: CSARSGLDYGYTF
V gene: TRBV12-3/TRBV12-4; CDR3 protein: CASSLDRGGVNEQFF
V gene: TRBV24-1; CDR3 protein: CATSDFGQGRGEKLFF
V gene: TRBV11-2; CDR3 protein: CASSLGGRQGRSEQFF
V gene: TRBV4-2; CDR3 protein: CASSQDDLNTGELFF
V gene: TRBV6-1; CDR3 protein: CASRATSSGGPDTQYF
V gene: TRBV7-9; CDR3 protein: CASSLGQVEAFF
V gene: TRBV6-2/TRBV6-3; CDR3 protein: CASSYVAGSYEQYF
V gene: TRBV15; CDR3 protein: CATSSDTGGSYNEQFF
V gene: TRBV27; CDR3 protein: CASSNSGSGHNEQFF
V gene: TRBV20-1; CDR3 protein: CSAPLAGGPGTGELFF
V gene: TRBV7-8; CDR3 protein: CASSFVGAGRLYNEQFF
V gene: TRBV5-1; CDR3 protein: CASSLTSGSFRSYNEQFF
V gene: TRBV5-1; CDR3 protein: CASSLGSSGGYNEQFF
V gene: TRBV5-1; CDR3 protein: CASSLRAASYNEQFF
V gene: TRBV5-1; CDR3 protein: CASSGGTSGQNIQYF
V gene: TRBV20-1; CDR3 protein: CSAPLGGTGIDVNTEAFF
V gene: TRBV28; CDR3 protein: CASGLAADNEQFF
V gene: TRBV5-6; CDR3 protein: CASSVPGQGPYEQYF
V gene: TRBV20-1; CDR3 protein: CSAEKTGPSYNEQFF
V gene: TRBV28; CDR3 protein: CASIKGQEINTGELFF
V gene: TRBV29-1; CDR3 protein: CSVETTRANFF
V gene: TRBV20-1; CDR3 protein: CSADYSINNEQFF
V gene: TRBV20-1; CDR3 protein: CSARAMQLNTEAFF
V gene: TRBV2; CDR3 protein: CASSGGPDNEQFF
V gene: TRBV5-6; CDR3 protein: CASSSTGTSRTDTQYF
V gene: TRBV12-3/TRBV12-4; CDR3 protein: CASRKGGLGDTQYF
V gene: TRBV7-9; CDR3 protein: CASSRDHEQYF
V gene: TRBV25-1; CDR3 protein: CASSDMLQGYTF
V gene: TRBV7-2; CDR3 protein: CASSLGGSGDRGTQYF
V gene: TRBV7-2; CDR3 protein: CASSRRIGEETQYF
V gene: TRBV5-1; CDR3 protein: CASSLGRNSGANVLTF
V gene: TRBV3-1; CDR3 protein: CASSQVATSGATDTQYF
V gene: TRBV5-1; CDR3 protein: CASSLGSLGAGGAYEQYF
V gene: TRBV20-1; CDR3 protein: CSAANSPTAGNEKLFF
V gene: TRBV19; CDR3 protein: CASSTLAGSGELFF
V gene: TRBV2; CDR3 protein: CAGNPGNKETQYF
V gene: TRBV28; CDR3 protein: CASTQRQGPYNEQFF
V gene: TRBV5-6; CDR3 protein: CASSPTGRDEAFF
V gene: TRBV7-2; CDR3 protein: CASSRRGAGSIYEQYF
V gene: TRBV10-2; CDR3 protein: CASSTIGSSTDTQYF